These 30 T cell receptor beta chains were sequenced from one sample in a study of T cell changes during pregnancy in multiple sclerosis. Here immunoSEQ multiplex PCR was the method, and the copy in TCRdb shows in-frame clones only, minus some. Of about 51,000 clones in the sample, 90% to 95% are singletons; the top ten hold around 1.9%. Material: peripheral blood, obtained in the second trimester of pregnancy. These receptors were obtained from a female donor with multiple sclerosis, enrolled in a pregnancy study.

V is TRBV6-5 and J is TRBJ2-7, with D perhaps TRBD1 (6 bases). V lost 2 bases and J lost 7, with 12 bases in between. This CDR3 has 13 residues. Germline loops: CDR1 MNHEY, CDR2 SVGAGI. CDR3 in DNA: TGTGCCAGCAGTTACGGGGAACAGGGAGAGCAGTACTTC. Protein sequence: CASSYGEQGEQYF.

The CDR3 region is CASTRDYSYEQYF. The CDR3 nucleotides read TGTGCCAGCACCCGGGACTACTCCTACGAGCAGTACTTC. V usage is TRBV6-1 and J usage is TRBJ2-7; 7 nucleotides match TRBD2. The V gene's germline CDR1 is MNHNS and CDR2 SASEGT. V lost 7 bases to trimming and J lost 0 bases; unmatched junction nucleotides: 3. The CDR3 spans 13 residues.

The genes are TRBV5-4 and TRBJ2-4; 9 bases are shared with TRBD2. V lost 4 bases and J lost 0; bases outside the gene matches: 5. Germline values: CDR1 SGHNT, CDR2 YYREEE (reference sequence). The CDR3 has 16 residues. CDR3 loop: CASSPTSGLAKNIQYF. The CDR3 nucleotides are TGTGCCAGCAGCCCGACTAGCGGACTAGCCAAAAACATTCAGTACTTC. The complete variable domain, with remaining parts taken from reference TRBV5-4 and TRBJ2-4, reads ETGVTQSPTHLIKTRGQQVTLRCSSQSGHNTVSWYQQALGQGPQFIFQYYREEENGRGNFPPRFSGLQFPNYSSELNVNALELDDSALYLCASSPTSGLAKNIQYFGAGTRLSVL.

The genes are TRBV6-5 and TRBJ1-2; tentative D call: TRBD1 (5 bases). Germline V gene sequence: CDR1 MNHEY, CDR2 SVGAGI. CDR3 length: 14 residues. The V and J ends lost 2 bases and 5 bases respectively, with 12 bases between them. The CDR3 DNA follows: TGTGCCAGCAGTTACGATTCGGAGGGGTATGGCTACACCTTC. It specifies CASSYDSEGYGYTF.

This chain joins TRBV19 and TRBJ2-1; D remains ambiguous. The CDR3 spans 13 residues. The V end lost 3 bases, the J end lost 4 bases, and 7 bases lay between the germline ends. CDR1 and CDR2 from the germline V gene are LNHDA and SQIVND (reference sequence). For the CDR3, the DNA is TGTGCCAGTAGTATCCTTGAGTACAATGAGCAGTTCTTC. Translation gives CASSILEYNEQFF.

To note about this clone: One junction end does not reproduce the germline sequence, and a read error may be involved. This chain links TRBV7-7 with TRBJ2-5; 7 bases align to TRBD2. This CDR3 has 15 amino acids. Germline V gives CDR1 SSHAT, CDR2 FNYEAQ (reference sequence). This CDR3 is CASSPTPGRAETQYF. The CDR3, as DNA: TGTGCTAGCAGCCCTACCCCAGGGAGGGCAGAGACCCAGTACTTC. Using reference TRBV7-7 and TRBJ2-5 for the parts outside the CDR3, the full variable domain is GAGVSQSPRYKVTKRGQDVTLRCDPISSHATLYWYQQALGQGPEFLTYFNYEAQPDKSGLPSDRFSAERPEGSISTLTIQRTEQRDSAMYRCASSPTPGRAETQYFGPGTRLLVL.

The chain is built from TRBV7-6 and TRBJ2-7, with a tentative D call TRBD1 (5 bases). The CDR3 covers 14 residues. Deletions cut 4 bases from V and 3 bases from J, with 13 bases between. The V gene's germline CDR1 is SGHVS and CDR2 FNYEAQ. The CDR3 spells CASSSWGTDYEQYF. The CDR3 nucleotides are TGTGCCAGCAGCTCTTGGGGCACAGACTACGAGCAGTACTTC.

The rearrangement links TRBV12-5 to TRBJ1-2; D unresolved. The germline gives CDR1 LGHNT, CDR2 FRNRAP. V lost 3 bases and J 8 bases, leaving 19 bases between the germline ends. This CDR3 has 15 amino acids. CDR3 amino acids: CASGFGGEIYGGYTF. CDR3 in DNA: TGTGCTAGTGGTTTTGGCGGGGAAATCTATGGGGGCTACACCTTC.

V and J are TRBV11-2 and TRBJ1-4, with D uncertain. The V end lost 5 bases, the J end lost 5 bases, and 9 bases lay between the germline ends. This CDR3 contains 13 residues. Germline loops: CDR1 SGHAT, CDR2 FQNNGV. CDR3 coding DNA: TGTGCCAGCAGCGGTGGAGAAAATGAAAAACTGTTTTTT. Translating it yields CASSGGENEKLFF.

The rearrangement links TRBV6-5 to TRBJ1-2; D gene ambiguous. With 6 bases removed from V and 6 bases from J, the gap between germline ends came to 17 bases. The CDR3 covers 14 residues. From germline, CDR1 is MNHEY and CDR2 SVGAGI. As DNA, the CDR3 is TGTGCCAGCAGCACATCGCCCGGGGTTAATGGCTACACCTTC. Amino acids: CASSTSPGVNGYTF.

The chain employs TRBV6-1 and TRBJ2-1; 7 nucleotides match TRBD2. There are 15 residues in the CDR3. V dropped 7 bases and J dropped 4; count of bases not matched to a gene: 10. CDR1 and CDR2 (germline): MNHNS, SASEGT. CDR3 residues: CASIPGGDLYNEQFF. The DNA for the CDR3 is TGTGCCAGCATCCCTGGGGGGGACCTATACAATGAGCAGTTCTTC.

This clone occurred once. In nucleotides, the CDR3 is TGTGCCAGCAGTGAACTTATTAGGGACAGGGGGATCGAGCAGTACTTC. Encoded protein: CASSELIRDRGIEQYF. The chain recombines TRBV25-1 with TRBJ2-7; 11 nucleotides align to TRBD1. This CDR3 spans 16 amino acids. Germline V CDR1 and CDR2: MGHDK, SYGVNS. V shed 2 bases and J 6 bases; nucleotides not matched to a gene: 9.

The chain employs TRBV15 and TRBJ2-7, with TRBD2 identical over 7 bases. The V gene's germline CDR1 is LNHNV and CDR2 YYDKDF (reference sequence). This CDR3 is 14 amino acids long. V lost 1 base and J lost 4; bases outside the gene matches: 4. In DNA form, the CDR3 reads TGTGCCACCAGCAGAGGGGGGGGGATGTACGAGCAGTACTTC. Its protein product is CATSRGGGMYEQYF. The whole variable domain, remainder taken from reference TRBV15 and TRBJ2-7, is DAMVIQNPRYQVTQFGKPVTLSCSQTLNHNVMYWYQQKSSQAPKLLFHYYDKDFNNEADTPDNFQSRRPNTSFCFLDIRSPGLGDTAMYLCATSRGGGMYEQYFGPGTRLTVT.

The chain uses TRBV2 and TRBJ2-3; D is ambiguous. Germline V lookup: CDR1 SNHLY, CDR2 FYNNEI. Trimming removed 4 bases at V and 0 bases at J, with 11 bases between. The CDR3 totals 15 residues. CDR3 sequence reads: CASSGRSGSTDTQYF. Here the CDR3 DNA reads TGTGCCAGCAGTGGTCGCAGTGGTAGCACAGATACGCAGTATTTT.

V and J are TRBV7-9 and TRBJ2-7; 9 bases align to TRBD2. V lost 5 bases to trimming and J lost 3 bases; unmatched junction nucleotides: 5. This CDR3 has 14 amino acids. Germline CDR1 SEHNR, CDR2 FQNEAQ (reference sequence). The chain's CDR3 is CASSAGTSFYEQYF. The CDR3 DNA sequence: TGTGCCAGCAGCGCCGGGACTAGCTTCTACGAGCAGTACTTC. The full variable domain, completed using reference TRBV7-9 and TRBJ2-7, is DTGVSQNPRHKITKRGQNVTFRCDPISEHNRLYWYRQTLGQGPEFLTYFQNEAQLEKSRLLSDRFSAERPKGSFSTLEIQRTEQGDSAMYLCASSAGTSFYEQYFGPGTRLTVT.

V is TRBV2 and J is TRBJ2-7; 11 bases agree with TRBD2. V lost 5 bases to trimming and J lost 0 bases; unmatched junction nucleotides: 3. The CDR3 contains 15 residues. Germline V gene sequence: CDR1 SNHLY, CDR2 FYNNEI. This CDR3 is CASSKTSGSSYEQYF. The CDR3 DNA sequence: TGTGCCAGCAGTAAAACTAGCGGGAGCTCCTACGAGCAGTACTTC.

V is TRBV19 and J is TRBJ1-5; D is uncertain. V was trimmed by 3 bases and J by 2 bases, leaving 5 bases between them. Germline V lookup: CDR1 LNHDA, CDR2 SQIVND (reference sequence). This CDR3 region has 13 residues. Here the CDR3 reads CASSMAGNQPQHF. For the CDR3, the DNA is TGTGCCAGTAGTATGGCCGGCAATCAGCCCCAGCATTTT.

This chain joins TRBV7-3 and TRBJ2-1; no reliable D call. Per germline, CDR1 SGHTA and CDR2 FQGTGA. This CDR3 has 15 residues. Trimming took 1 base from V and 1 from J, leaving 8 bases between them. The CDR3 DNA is TGTGCCAGCAGCTTAATGGTCGGTTCCTACAATGAGCAGTTCTTC. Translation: CASSLMVGSYNEQFF.

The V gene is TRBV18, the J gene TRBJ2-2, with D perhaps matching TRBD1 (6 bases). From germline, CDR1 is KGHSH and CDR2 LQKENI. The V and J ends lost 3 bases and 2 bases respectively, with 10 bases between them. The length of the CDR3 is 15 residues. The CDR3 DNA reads TGTGCCAGCTCACCGGGACACCCTAACACCGGGGAGCTGTTTTTT. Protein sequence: CASSPGHPNTGELFF.

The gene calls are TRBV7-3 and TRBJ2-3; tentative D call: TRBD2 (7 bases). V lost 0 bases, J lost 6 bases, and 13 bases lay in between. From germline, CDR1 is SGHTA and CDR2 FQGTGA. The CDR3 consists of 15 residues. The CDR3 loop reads CASSLTPGGMDTQYF. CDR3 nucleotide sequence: TGTGCCAGCAGCTTAACCCCGGGGGGCATGGATACGCAGTATTTT.

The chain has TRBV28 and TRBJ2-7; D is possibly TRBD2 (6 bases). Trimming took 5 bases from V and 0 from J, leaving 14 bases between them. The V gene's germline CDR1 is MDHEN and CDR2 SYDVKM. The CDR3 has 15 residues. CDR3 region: CASSEPGLPSYEQYF. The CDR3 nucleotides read TGTGCCAGCAGTGAGCCGGGACTTCCCTCCTACGAGCAGTACTTC.

The CDR3 loop reads CASSQEEFGYAGELFF. The DNA of the CDR3 is TGTGCCAGCAGCCAAGAGGAGTTCGGCTACGCCGGGGAGCTGTTTTTT. The chain couples TRBV4-2 to TRBJ2-2; the D is unclear. The CDR3 is made up of 16 amino acids. CDR1 is LGHNA and CDR2 is YNFKEQ in the germline V gene. Trimming left V 0 bases short and J 6 bases short, with 14 bases between.

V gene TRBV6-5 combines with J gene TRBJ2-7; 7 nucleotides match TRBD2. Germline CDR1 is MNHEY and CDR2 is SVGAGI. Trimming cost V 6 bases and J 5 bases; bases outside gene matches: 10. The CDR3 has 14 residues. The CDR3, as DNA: TGTGCCAGCAGCCCACGGGCGGGAGCCCACGAGCAGTACTTC. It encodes CASSPRAGAHEQYF.

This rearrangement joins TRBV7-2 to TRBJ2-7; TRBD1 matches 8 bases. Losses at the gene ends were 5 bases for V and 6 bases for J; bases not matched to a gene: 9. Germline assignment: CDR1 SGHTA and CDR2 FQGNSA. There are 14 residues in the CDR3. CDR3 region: CASSPRTGYSEQYF. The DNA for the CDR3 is TGTGCCAGCAGCCCCCGGACAGGGTATTCCGAGCAGTACTTC.

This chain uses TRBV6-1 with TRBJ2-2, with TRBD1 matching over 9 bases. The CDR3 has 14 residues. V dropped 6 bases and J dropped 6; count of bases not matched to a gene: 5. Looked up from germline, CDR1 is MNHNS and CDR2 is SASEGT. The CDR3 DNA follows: TGTGCCAGCAGAAACGACAGGGGGGCCGGGGAGCTGTTTTTT. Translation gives CASRNDRGAGELFF.

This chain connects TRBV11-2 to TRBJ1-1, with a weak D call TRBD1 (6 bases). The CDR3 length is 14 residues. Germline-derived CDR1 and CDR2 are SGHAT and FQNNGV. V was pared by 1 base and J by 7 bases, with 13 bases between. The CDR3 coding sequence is TGTGCCAGCAGCTTAGCGGGGGGCGCGGTTGAAGCTTTCTTT. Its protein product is CASSLAGGAVEAFF.

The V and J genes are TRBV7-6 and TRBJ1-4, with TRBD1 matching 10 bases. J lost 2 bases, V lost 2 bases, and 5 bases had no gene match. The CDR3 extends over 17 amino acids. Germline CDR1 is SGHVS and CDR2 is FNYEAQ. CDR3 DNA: TGTGCCAGCAGCTTAAGGGACAGGGGCTTCACTAATGAAAAACTGTTTTTT. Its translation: CASSLRDRGFTNEKLFF.

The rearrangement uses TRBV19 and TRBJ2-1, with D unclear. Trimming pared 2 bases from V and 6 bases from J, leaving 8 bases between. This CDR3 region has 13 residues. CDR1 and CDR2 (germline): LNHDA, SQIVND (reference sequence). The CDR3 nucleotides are TGTGCCAGTAGTATACGACTCAGCAATGAGCAGTTCTTC. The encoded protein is CASSIRLSNEQFF.

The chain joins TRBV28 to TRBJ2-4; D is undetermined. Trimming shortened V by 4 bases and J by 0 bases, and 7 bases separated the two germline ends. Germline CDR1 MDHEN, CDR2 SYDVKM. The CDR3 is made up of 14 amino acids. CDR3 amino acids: CASSSGLAKNIQYF. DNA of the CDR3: TGTGCCAGCAGTTCGGGTTTAGCCAAAAACATTCAGTACTTC.

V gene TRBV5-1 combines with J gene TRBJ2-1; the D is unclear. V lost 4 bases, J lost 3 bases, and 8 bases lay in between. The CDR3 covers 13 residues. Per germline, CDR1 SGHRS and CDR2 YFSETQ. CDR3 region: CASSPRNYNEQFF. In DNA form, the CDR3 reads TGCGCCAGCAGCCCCAGGAACTACAATGAGCAGTTCTTC.